This TCR beta chain came from a study of T and B cells in COVID-19 patients. Study in general: The recovered patients had mostly mild to moderate COVID-19 with outpatient management.

Each TRB amplification used roughly 240-550 ng of genomic DNA from blood. Germline CDR1 is SGHRS and CDR2 is YFSETQ. The CDR3 totals 15 residues. J gave up 6 bases and V 4 bases, and 10 bases lay outside the gene matches. This clonotype was seen a few times. TRB rearrangements were amplified by multiplex PCR with BIOMED2 TRB-A/B primers. TCRdb called the multiplex PCR reads again in MiXCR, with one record for every CDR3 protein. This table has around 5,000 distinct CDR3 sequences, about 26% appearing once. The clonotype comes from a human donor with active COVID-19. Sequenced: blood. The chain is built from TRBV5-1 and TRBJ1-2; 9 bases map to TRBD1. The CDR3 spells CASSLGGQGKNGYTF. Here the CDR3 DNA reads TGCGCCAGCAGCCTGGGCGGACAGGGGAAGAATGGCTACACCTTC.